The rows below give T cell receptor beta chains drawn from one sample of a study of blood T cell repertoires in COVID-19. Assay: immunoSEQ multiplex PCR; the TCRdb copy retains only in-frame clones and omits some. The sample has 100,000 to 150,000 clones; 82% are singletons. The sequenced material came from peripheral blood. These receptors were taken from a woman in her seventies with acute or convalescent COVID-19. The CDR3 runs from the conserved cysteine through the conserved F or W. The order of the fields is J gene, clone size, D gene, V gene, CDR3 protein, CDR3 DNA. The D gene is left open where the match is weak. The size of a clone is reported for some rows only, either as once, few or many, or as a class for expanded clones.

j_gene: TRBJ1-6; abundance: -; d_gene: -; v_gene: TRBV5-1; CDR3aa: CASTQGPGYNSPLHF; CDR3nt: TGCGCCAGCACCCAAGGCCCGGGTTATAATTCACCCCTCCACTTT
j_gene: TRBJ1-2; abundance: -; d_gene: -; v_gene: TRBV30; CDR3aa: CAWRGSPTNYGYTF; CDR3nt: TGTGCCTGGAGGGGGAGTCCTACAAACTATGGCTACACCTTC
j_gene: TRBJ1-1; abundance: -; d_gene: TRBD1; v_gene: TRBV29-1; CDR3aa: CSVEILDRGAEAFF; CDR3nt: TGCAGCGTTGAAATTCTGGACAGGGGGGCTGAAGCTTTCTTT
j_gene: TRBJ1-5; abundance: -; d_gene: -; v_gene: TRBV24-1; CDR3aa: CATSDSLHNQPQHF; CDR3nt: TGTGCCACCAGTGATTCACTCCACAATCAGCCCCAGCATTTT
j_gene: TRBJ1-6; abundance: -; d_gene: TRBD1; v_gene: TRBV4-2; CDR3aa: CASSQAGQGGSPLHF; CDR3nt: TGTGCCAGCAGCCAAGCGGGACAGGGAGGATCACCCCTCCACTTT
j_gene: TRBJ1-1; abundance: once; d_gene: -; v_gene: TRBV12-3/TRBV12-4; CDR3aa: CASSLRGNTEAFF; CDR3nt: TGTGCCAGCAGTTTACGGGGGAACACTGAAGCTTTCTTT
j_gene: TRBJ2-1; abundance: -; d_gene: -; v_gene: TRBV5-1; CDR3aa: CASSSLLGVGSYNEQFF; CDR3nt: TGCGCCAGCAGCTCCCTTCTCGGCGTCGGGTCCTACAATGAGCAGTTCTTC
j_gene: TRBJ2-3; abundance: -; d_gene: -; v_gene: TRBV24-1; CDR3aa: CATSLTGGVSTDTQYF; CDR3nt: TGTGCCACCAGTCTCACCGGAGGGGTTAGCACAGATACGCAGTATTTT
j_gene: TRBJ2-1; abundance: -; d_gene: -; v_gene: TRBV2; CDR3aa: CASSMRVSEFF; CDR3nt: TGTGCCAGCAGCATGAGGGTTTCTGAGTTCTTC
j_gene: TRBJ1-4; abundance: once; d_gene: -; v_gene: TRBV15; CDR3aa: CATSRVAAPGEKLFF; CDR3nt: TGTGCCACCAGCAGGGTGGCGGCTCCTGGGGAAAAACTGTTTTTT
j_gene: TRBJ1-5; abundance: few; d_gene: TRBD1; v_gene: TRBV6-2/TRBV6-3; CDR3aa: CASSYAPGTGMPQHF; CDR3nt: TGTGCCAGCAGTTACGCCCCCGGGACAGGGATGCCCCAGCATTTT
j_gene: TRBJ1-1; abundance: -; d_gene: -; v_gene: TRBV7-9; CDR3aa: CASSTDKWAEAFF; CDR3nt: TGTGCCAGCAGCACCGACAAGTGGGCTGAAGCTTTCTTT
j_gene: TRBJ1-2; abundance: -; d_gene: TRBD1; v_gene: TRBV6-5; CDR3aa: CASSYHDRGVGYTF; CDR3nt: TGTGCCAGCAGTTATCACGACAGGGGAGTGGGCTACACCTTC
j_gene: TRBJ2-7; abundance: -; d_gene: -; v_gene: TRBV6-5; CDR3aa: CASDLGGQVYEQYF; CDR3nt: TGTGCCAGCGATCTTGGGGGCCAGGTTTACGAGCAGTACTTC
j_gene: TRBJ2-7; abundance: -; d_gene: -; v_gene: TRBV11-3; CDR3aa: CASSLAQAYYEQYF; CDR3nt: TGTGCCAGCAGCTTAGCACAGGCCTACTACGAGCAGTACTTC
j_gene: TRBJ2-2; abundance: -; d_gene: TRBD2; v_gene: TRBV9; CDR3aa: CASSVGYGGATGELFF; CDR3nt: TGTGCCAGCAGCGTAGGGTACGGGGGGGCAACCGGGGAGCTGTTTTTT
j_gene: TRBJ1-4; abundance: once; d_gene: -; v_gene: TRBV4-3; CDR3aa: CASSHGLGRFF; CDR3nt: TGCGCCAGCAGCCATGGACTCGGAAGGTTTTTT
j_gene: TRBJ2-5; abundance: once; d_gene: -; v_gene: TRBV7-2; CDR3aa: CASSQGRRETQYF; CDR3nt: TGTGCCAGCAGCCAGGGTAGGCGGGAGACCCAGTACTTC
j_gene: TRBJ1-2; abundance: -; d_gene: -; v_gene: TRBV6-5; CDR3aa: CASSYSRDSAYGYTF; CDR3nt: TGTGCCAGCAGTTACTCGAGGGATTCGGCCTATGGCTACACCTTC
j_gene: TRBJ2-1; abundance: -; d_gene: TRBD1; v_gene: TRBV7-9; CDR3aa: CASSPHLTGNNEQFF; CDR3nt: TGTGCCAGCAGCCCCCATTTGACAGGGAACAATGAGCAGTTCTTC
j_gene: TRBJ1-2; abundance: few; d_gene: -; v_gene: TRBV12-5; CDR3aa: CASGFVAGINGYTF; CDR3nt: TGTGCTAGTGGTTTCGTGGCAGGGATCAATGGCTACACCTTC
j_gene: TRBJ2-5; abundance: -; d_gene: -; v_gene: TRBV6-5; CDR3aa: CASSYNRQETQYF; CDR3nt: TGTGCCAGCAGTTACAACAGACAAGAGACCCAGTACTTC
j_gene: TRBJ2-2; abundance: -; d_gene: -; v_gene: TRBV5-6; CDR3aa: CASSFGTTNTGELFF; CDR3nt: TGTGCCAGCAGCTTCGGGACAACGAACACCGGGGAGCTGTTTTTT
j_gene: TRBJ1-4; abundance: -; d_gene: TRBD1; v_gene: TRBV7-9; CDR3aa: CASSLGQGNEKLFF; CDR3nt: TGTGCCAGCAGCTTAGGACAGGGTAATGAAAAACTGTTTTTT
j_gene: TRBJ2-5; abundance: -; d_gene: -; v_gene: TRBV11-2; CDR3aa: CASSSMPATQETQYF; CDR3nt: TGTGCCAGCAGCTCAATGCCAGCGACCCAAGAGACCCAGTACTTC
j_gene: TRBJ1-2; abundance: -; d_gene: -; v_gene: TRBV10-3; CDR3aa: CAISEALQISGYTF; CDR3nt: TGTGCCATCAGTGAGGCCCTGCAGATTTCTGGCTACACCTTC
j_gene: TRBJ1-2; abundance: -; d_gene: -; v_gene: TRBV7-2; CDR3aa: CASNPGSNYGYTF; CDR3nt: TGTGCCAGCAATCCCGGGTCGAACTATGGCTACACCTTC
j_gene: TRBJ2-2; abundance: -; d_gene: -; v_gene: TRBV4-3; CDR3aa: CASSLYPLRPGTTGELFF; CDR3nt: TGCGCCAGCAGCCTGTATCCGCTGAGGCCAGGGACTACCGGGGAGCTGTTTTTT
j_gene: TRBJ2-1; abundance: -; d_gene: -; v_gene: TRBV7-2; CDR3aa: CASSIDSRRYNEQFF; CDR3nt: TGTGCCAGCAGTATTGACAGTAGACGTTACAATGAGCAGTTCTTC
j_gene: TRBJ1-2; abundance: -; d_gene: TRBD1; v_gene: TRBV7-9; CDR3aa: CASSYPGTVDYGYTF; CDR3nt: TGTGCCAGCAGCTATCCCGGGACAGTCGACTATGGCTACACCTTC
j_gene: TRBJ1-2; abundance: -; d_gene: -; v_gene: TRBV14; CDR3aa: CASSQFEGFGYTF; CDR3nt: TGTGCCAGCAGCCAGTTTGAGGGTTTTGGCTACACCTTC
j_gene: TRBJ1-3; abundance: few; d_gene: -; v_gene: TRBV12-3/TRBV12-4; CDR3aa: CASSFEVGTIYF; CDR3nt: TGTGCCAGCAGTTTCGAGGTTGGGACCATATATTTT
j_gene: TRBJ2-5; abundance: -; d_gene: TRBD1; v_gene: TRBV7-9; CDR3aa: CASSLVAGTGTETQYF; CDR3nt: TGTGCCAGCAGCTTAGTTGCCGGGACAGGGACAGAGACCCAGTACTTC
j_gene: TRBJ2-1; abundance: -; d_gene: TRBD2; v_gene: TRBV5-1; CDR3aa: CASSPSGGIYNEQFF; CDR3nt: TGCGCCAGCAGCCCTAGCGGGGGGATCTACAATGAGCAGTTCTTC
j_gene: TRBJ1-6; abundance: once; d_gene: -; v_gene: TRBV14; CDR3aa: CASSQATPSSYNSPLHF; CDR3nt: TGTGCCAGCAGCCAAGCCACGCCGAGCTCCTATAATTCACCCCTCCACTTT
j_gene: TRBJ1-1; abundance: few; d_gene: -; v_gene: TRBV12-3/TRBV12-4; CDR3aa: CASSLRTEAFF; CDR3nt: TGTGCCAGCAGTTTACGCACTGAAGCTTTCTTT
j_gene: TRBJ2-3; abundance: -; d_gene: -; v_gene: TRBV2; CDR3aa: CASSIRGATDTQYF; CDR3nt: TGTGCCAGCTCGATTCGGGGGGCCACAGATACGCAGTATTTT
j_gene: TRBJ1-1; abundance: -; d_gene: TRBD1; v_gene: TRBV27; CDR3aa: CASRPGTGNTEAFF; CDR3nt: TGTGCCAGCAGACCGGGGACAGGGAACACTGAAGCTTTCTTT
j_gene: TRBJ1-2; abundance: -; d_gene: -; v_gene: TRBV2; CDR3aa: CASSPGQNYGYTF; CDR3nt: TGTGCCAGCAGCCCGGGACAAAACTATGGCTACACCTTC
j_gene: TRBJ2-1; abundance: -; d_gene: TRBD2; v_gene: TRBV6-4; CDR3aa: CASSEQGLATPYNEQFF; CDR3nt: TGTGCCAGCAGTGAACAGGGACTAGCCACACCTTACAATGAGCAGTTCTTC
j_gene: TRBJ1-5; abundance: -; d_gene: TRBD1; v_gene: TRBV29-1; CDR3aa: CSAAGGRDQPQHF; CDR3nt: TGCAGTGCTGCAGGGGGCCGGGATCAGCCCCAGCATTTT
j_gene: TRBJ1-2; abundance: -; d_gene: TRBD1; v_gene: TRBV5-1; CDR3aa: CASSLATDRGGSYTF; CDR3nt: TGCGCCAGCAGCTTGGCCACAGACAGGGGAGGCAGCTACACCTTC
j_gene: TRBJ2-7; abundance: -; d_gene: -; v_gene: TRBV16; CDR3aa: CASSQDPRSYEQYF; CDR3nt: TGTGCCAGCAGCCAAGATCCGAGATCCTACGAGCAGTACTTC
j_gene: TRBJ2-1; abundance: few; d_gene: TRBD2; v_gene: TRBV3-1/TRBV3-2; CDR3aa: CASSQLGGANYNEQFF; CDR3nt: TGTGCCAGCAGCCAACTCGGGGGGGCCAACTACAATGAGCAGTTCTTC
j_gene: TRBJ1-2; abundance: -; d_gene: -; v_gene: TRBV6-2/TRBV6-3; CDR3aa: CASRPYRVDGYTF; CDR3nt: TGTGCCAGCAGGCCTTACAGGGTCGATGGCTACACCTTC
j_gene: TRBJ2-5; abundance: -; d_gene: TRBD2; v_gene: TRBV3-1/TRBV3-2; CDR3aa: CASSQDPGGEETQYF; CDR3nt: TGTGCCAGCAGCCAAGATCCGGGGGGGGAAGAGACCCAGTACTTC
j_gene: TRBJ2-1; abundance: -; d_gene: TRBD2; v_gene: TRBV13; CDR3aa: CASSLGLASGGEQFF; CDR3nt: TGTGCCAGCAGCTTAGGCCTTGCTAGCGGGGGTGAGCAGTTCTTC
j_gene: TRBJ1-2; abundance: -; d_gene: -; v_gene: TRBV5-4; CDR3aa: CASITVGEGDGGYTF; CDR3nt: TGTGCCAGCATTACTGTCGGGGAGGGAGATGGTGGCTACACCTTC
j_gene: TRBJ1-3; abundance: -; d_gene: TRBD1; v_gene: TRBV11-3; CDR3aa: CASRTGDSGNTIYF; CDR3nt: TGTGCCAGCAGGACAGGGGATTCTGGAAACACCATATATTTT
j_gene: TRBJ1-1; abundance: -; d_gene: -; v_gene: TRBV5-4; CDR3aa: CASSLGSRQRNTEAFF; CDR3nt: TGTGCCAGCAGCTTGGGCTCCAGGCAGAGGAACACTGAAGCTTTCTTT
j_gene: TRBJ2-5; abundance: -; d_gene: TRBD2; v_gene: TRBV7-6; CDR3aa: CASSPTPGTSGRGGTQYF; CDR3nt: TGTGCCAGCAGCCCAACTCCCGGGACTAGCGGGCGGGGAGGGACCCAGTACTTC
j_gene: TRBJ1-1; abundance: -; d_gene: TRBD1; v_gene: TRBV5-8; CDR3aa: CASSFLLGQGTEAFF; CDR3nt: TGTGCCAGCAGCTTCTTATTGGGACAGGGGACTGAAGCTTTCTTT
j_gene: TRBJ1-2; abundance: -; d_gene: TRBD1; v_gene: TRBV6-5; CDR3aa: CASSPREGQSPVLTF; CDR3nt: TGTGCCAGCAGTCCACGAGAGGGACAGTCCCCCGTCCTCACCTTC
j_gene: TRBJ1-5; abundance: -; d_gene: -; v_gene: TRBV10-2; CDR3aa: CASSEWRNQPQHF; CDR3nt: TGCGCCAGCAGTGAGTGGAGAAATCAGCCCCAGCATTTT